Each of the 10 T cell receptor beta chains below was sequenced from the same sample in a study of blood T cell repertoires in COVID-19. The repertoire was sequenced with immunoSEQ multiplex PCR; TCRdb's copy has only in-frame clones and lacks some. This repertoire shows 110,000 to 150,000 clones, about 87% found once; its top ten account for more than 40%. The sequencing sample was made of peripheral blood. The receptors come from a human donor in a cohort sampled during active COVID-19.

The chain combines TRBV10-3 with TRBJ2-3; D is perhaps TRBD1 (6 bases). V lost 2 bases, J lost 6 bases, and 9 bases lay in between. The CDR3 runs to 13 residues. The germline V gene encodes CDR1 ENHRY and CDR2 SYGVKD. The CDR3 DNA reads as TGTGCCATCAGTGAGGGGGGCCCGGATACGCAGTATTTT. Residues: CAISEGGPDTQYF.

This clone was detected once. This rearrangement joins TRBV11-2 to TRBJ1-6; D perhaps matches TRBD1 (5 bases). The CDR3 consists of 16 residues. Germline loops: CDR1 SGHAT, CDR2 FQNNGV. The V and J ends lost 2 bases and 4 bases respectively, with 12 bases between them. The CDR3: CASSLLTGAYNSPLHF. CDR3 nucleotide sequence: TGTGCCAGCAGCTTATTGACTGGGGCATATAATTCACCCCTCCACTTT.

J is TRBJ1-5 and V is TRBV2; no firm D call. The germline V gene encodes CDR1 SNHLY and CDR2 FYNNEI. This CDR3 region has 16 residues. V was trimmed by 0 bases and J by 6 bases, leaving 15 bases between them. The CDR3 DNA reads TGTGCCAGCAGTGAAGCAGGGAGCCGGTATGGTCAGCCCCAGCATTTT. Translation: CASSEAGSRYGQPQHF.

The CDR3 DNA follows: TGTGCCATCAGTGAGAGATTAGCGGGCTCCTACAATGAGCAGTTCTTC. This gives the protein CAISERLAGSYNEQFF. V and J are TRBV10-3 and TRBJ2-1; 7 positions match TRBD2. Germline trimming cut 2 bases from V and 0 bases from J; bases unmatched to any gene: 4. Per germline, CDR1 ENHRY and CDR2 SYGVKD. This CDR3 contains 16 residues.

The rearrangement links TRBV29-1 to TRBJ1-1; weak D call: TRBD1 (6 bases). V lost 7 bases, J lost 8 bases, and 11 bases lay in between. There are 10 residues in the CDR3. Germline values: CDR1 SQVTM, CDR2 ANQGSEA. The DNA of the CDR3 is TGCAGCGGCGAGGACAGCGAAGCTTTCTTT. It encodes CSGEDSEAFF. The full variable domain, with the rest looked up from reference TRBV29-1 and TRBJ1-1, is SAVISQKPSRDICQRGTSLTIQCQVDSQVTMMFWYRQQPGQSLTLIATANQGSEATYESGFVIDKFPISRPNLTFSTLTVSNMSPEDSSIYLCSGEDSEAFFGQGTRLTVV.

The chain couples TRBV3-1 (or the pseudogene TRBV3-2) to TRBJ2-5; 10 bases align to TRBD2. CDR1 is LGHDT, CDR2 YNNKEL, per germline (reference sequence). After removal of 0 bases from V and 3 bases from J, the junction contained 10 bases not matched to a gene. There are 18 residues in the CDR3. The chain's CDR3 is CASSQDRRLAGEKETQYF. CDR3 bases: TGTGCCAGCAGCCAAGATCGCCGGCTAGCGGGAGAGAAAGAGACCCAGTACTTC.

The chain carries TRBV5-4 and TRBJ2-5; D gene unclear. Germline loops: CDR1 SGHNT, CDR2 YYREEE (reference sequence). CDR3 length equals 15 residues. Trimming took 2 bases from V and 1 from J, leaving 12 bases between them. The chain's CDR3 is CASSFRQAFQETQYF. The DNA for the CDR3 is TGTGCCAGCAGCTTCCGGCAGGCCTTCCAAGAGACCCAGTACTTC.

The V gene is TRBV5-4, the J gene TRBJ2-1, with TRBD2 as a possible D gene (5 bases). The CDR3 is 15 residues long. The V and J ends lost 0 bases and 5 bases respectively, with 12 bases between them. Germline values: CDR1 SGHNT, CDR2 YYREEE (reference sequence). CDR3 in DNA: TGTGCCAGCAGCTTGGGGGCGGGCCCCAACAATGAGCAGTTCTTC. As protein: CASSLGAGPNNEQFF.

The V and J genes are TRBV7-2 and TRBJ2-5, with 7 positions matching TRBD2. The CDR3 has 15 amino acids. Germline loops: CDR1 SGHTA, CDR2 FQGNSA. The trim removed 1 base at V and 2 bases at J, leaving 4 bases unmatched. This chain's CDR3 is CASSLGTSQQETQYF. CDR3 in DNA: TGTGCCAGCAGCTTAGGGACTAGTCAACAAGAGACCCAGTACTTC.

The chain uses TRBV5-1 and TRBJ1-2, with 8 bases matching TRBD1. The CDR3 consists of 14 residues. The germline gives CDR1 SGHRS, CDR2 YFSETQ. With 4 bases clipped from V and 8 bases from J, the junction kept 10 bases outside the gene matches. CDR3 amino acids: CASSEQGAEGGYTF. For the CDR3, the DNA is TGCGCCAGCAGCGAGCAGGGGGCTGAGGGAGGCTACACCTTC. The complete variable domain, with remaining parts taken from reference TRBV5-1 and TRBJ1-2, reads KAGVTQTPRYLIKTRGQQVTLSCSPISGHRSVSWYQQTPGQGLQFLFEYFSETQRNKGNFPGRFSGRQFSNSRSEMNVSTLELGDSALYLCASSEQGAEGGYTFGSGTRLTVV.